Listed below are T cell receptor beta chains from one sample, sequenced in a study of blood T cells in healthy people across ages. TCRdb ran MiXCR on the 5' RACE reads and lists one entry per CDR3 protein. This table holds about 810,000 distinct CDR3 sequences, about 36% found once. What was sequenced was blood. Receptor source: a man between 18 and 35 years old in good health. Each CDR3 is given with its conserved first and last residue. Each record gives: clone size, J gene, D gene, V gene, CDR3 protein, CDR3 DNA. A D gene is named only where the DNA matches it firmly. Some rows have no size entry. The others give once, few or many, or a class for an expanded clone.

few	TRBJ1-1	TRBD1	TRBV29-1	CSVGDRNTEAFF	TGCAGCGTCGGGGACAGAAACACTGAAGCTTTCTTT
.	TRBJ1-1	.	TRBV5-1	CASSPVTGSNTEAFF	TGCGCCAGCAGCCCAGTGACAGGCTCGAACACTGAAGCTTTCTTT
.	TRBJ2-1	.	TRBV29-1	CSVARNEQFF	TGCAGCGTTGCCCGCAATGAGCAGTTCTTC
.	TRBJ2-6	.	TRBV29-1	CSVELVDSGANVLTF	TGCAGCGTTGAGTTAGTGGACTCTGGGGCCAACGTCCTGACTTTC
few	TRBJ1-5	.	TRBV7-2	CASSLGARDQPQHF	TGTGCCAGCAGCTTAGGGGCCCGGGATCAGCCCCAGCATTTT
.	TRBJ2-3	TRBD2	TRBV5-1	CASSSPGTSGRGTDTQYF	TGCGCCAGCAGCAGTCCCGGGACTAGCGGGAGGGGCACAGATACGCAGTATTTT
many	TRBJ2-3	.	TRBV2	CASLGTDTQYF	TGTGCCAGCTTGGGGACAGATACGCAGTATTTT
.	TRBJ1-1	.	TRBV6-2/TRBV6-3	CATTGLWTGDTEAFF	TGTGCCACCACGGGCCTTTGGACGGGGGACACTGAAGCTTTCTTT
few	TRBJ1-1	.	TRBV20-1	CSSTRALGNTEAFF	TGCAGTAGTACTCGGGCCTTGGGGAACACTGAAGCTTTCTTT
few	TRBJ2-5	TRBD2	TRBV28	CASTSGTSGETQYF	TGTGCCAGCACTTCCGGGACTAGCGGCGAGACCCAGTACTTC
many	TRBJ2-1	.	TRBV20-1	CSARETGQGGYNEQFF	TGCAGTGCTAGAGAAACGGGACAAGGCGGGTACAATGAGCAGTTCTTC
once	TRBJ2-1	.	TRBV20-1	CNANIFGAARSHEQFF	TGCAATGCCAACATTTTTGGGGCAGCGAGGAGCCATGAGCAGTTCTTC
many	TRBJ1-4	.	TRBV7-2	CASSQIHQGEKLFF	TGTGCCAGCAGCCAAATCCATCAGGGCGAAAAACTGTTTTTT
.	TRBJ1-2	.	TRBV20-1	CSAPWGGDYGYTF	TGCAGTGCTCCCTGGGGGGGCGACTATGGCTACACCTTC
.	TRBJ2-1	TRBD1	TRBV7-9	CASSSTGYTEQFF	TGTGCCAGCAGCTCGACAGGGTATACTGAGCAGTTCTTC
many	TRBJ1-1	.	TRBV7-2	CASSLAPAGAPGEAFF	TGTGCCAGCAGCTTAGCGCCTGCCGGGGCCCCGGGGGAAGCTTTCTTT
few	TRBJ2-3	.	TRBV29-1	CSAPEGFTDTQYF	TGCAGCGCCCCTGAGGGGTTCACAGATACGCAGTATTTT
few	TRBJ2-3	.	TRBV20-1	CSADPTSSGSDTQYF	TGCAGTGCTGACCCGACGAGTAGCGGCTCAGATACGCAGTATTTT
.	TRBJ2-7	TRBD1	TRBV5-1	CASSLGRGPRDEQYF	TGCGCCAGCAGCTTGGGTAGGGGGCCGAGGGATGAGCAGTACTTC
.	TRBJ2-2	TRBD1	TRBV6-2/TRBV6-3	CASSSIQGVNTGELFF	TGTGCCAGCAGTTCCATACAGGGGGTGAACACCGGGGAGCTGTTTTTT
few	TRBJ2-1	.	TRBV7-9	CASSLEGGWNEQFF	TGTGCCAGCAGCTTAGAGGGGGGCTGGAATGAGCAGTTCTTC
few	TRBJ1-2	.	TRBV27	CASSLIPGLNYGYTF	TGTGCCAGCAGTTTAATACCAGGGTTAAACTATGGCTACACCTTC
.	TRBJ1-1	.	TRBV7-6	CASSLESGGDTEAFF	TGTGCCAGCAGCTTAGAATCGGGAGGGGACACTGAAGCTTTCTTT
once	TRBJ2-7	TRBD2	TRBV12-3/TRBV12-4	CASRLAGSWDMYF	TGTGCCAGCAGACTAGCGGGGTCTTGGGACATGTACTTC
.	TRBJ2-7	TRBD1	TRBV12-3/TRBV12-4	CASGQGTTDEQYF	TGTGCCAGCGGACAGGGAACAACCGACGAGCAGTACTTC
.	TRBJ2-1	.	TRBV3-1	CASSLGPHNEQFF	TGTGCCAGCAGCCTCGGGCCTCACAATGAGCAGTTCTTC
few	TRBJ2-5	TRBD1	TRBV25-1	CAGTDRVTLETQYF	TGTGCCGGCACGGACAGGGTTACTTTGGAGACCCAGTACTTC
few	TRBJ1-4	TRBD1	TRBV2	CASRETGGNEKLFF	TGTGCCAGCAGGGAGACAGGGGGAAATGAAAAACTGTTTTTT
.	TRBJ2-3	.	TRBV6-2/TRBV6-3	CASSSDTSTDTQYF	TGTGCCAGCAGTTCGGACACGAGCACAGATACGCAGTATTTT
.	TRBJ1-1	TRBD1	TRBV12-3/TRBV12-4	CASSRFGTGGRTPEAFF	TGTGCCAGCAGCAGATTCGGGACAGGGGGCCGGACGCCTGAAGCTTTCTTT
.	TRBJ1-6	.	TRBV7-3	CASSLSAINSPLHF	TGTGCCAGCAGCTTATCGGCGATTAATTCACCCCTCCACTTT
.	TRBJ1-2	.	TRBV20-1	CSARDQERSSGYTF	TGCAGTGCTAGAGATCAGGAGCGTTCGAGCGGCTACACCTTC
few	TRBJ2-1	.	TRBV12-3/TRBV12-4	CASTNSTTLETQFF	TGTGCCAGCACTAATTCCACGACCCTGGAGACCCAGTTCTTC
many	TRBJ1-2	TRBD1	TRBV6-1	CASSELQGGGYTF	TGTGCCAGCAGTGAATTACAGGGGGGAGGCTACACCTTC
.	TRBJ1-5	.	TRBV5-1	CASSPGERQPQHF	TGCGCCAGCAGCCCCGGGGAACGTCAGCCCCAGCATTTT
many	TRBJ2-3	.	TRBV20-1	CSASLTGEADTQYF	TGCAGTGCTAGTCTTACGGGGGAAGCAGATACGCAGTATTTT
.	TRBJ2-2	.	TRBV14	CASSPIRWVTGELFF	TGTGCCAGCAGCCCGATTAGATGGGTAACCGGGGAGCTGTTTTTT
.	TRBJ2-7	TRBD2	TRBV5-6	CASSVRLAGIYNEQYF	TGTGCCAGCAGCGTCCGACTAGCGGGGATATACAATGAGCAGTACTTC
.	TRBJ2-1	TRBD2	TRBV7-9	CASSLEGAGGYNEQFF	TGTGCCAGCAGCTTAGAAGGAGCGGGGGGATACAATGAGCAGTTCTTC
.	TRBJ1-2	.	TRBV9	CASSFLGSYYGYTF	TGTGCCAGCAGCTTTCTCGGGTCCTACTATGGCTACACCTTC
.	TRBJ1-6	.	TRBV20-1	CSAPGPSNSPLHF	TGCAGTGCCCCGGGACCGTCGAATTCACCCCTCCACTTT
.	TRBJ1-5	.	TRBV7-2	CASSTNSPGSGQPQHF	TGTGCCAGCAGTACCAACAGTCCGGGGTCCGGCCAGCCCCAGCATTTT
few	TRBJ2-6	TRBD2	TRBV20-1	CSASSGDSGANVLTF	TGCAGTGCCTCGAGCGGGGACTCTGGGGCCAACGTCCTGACTTTC
.	TRBJ2-7	.	TRBV5-1	CASSLAQGYNEQYF	TGCGCCAGCAGCTTGGCGCAGGGTTACAATGAGCAGTACTTC
once	TRBJ2-7	.	TRBV11-2	CASSLVQSDYEQYF	TGTGCCAGCAGCTTAGTACAGTCGGACTACGAGCAGTACTTC
few	TRBJ1-5	.	TRBV12-3/TRBV12-4	CASSGREGNQPQHF	TGTGCCAGCAGTGGGAGGGAAGGCAATCAGCCCCAGCATTTT
.	TRBJ2-3	.	TRBV11-2	CASSKRTDTQYF	TGTGCCAGCAGCAAGCGCACAGATACGCAGTATTTT
.	TRBJ1-1	.	TRBV12-3/TRBV12-4	CASSRLVGGGMNTEAFF	TGTGCCAGCAGTCGGCTTGTCGGCGGGGGAATGAACACTGAAGCTTTCTTT
.	TRBJ1-2	.	TRBV5-4	CASSTSSGGGNYGYTF	TGTGCCAGCAGCACCTCAAGTGGGGGCGGGAACTATGGTTACACCTTC
.	TRBJ1-6	.	TRBV7-2	CASSSRRAGLHNSPLHF	TGTGCCAGCAGCTCCCGCCGAGCAGGACTTCATAATTCACCCCTCCACTTT
few	TRBJ1-4	.	TRBV20-1	CSAESRTPAANEKLFF	TGCAGTGCTGAATCCAGAACGCCGGCGGCTAATGAAAAACTGTTTTTT
.	TRBJ2-1	.	TRBV29-1	CSVEGAARSSYNEQFF	TGCAGCGTTGAAGGTGCGGCGAGGAGCTCCTACAATGAGCAGTTCTTC
.	TRBJ2-7	.	TRBV28	CASSLRESSYNEQYF	TGTGCCAGTAGTTTAAGGGAGAGCTCCTACAATGAGCAGTACTTC
few	TRBJ1-2	.	TRBV21-1	CASSKDGRAAGYTF	TGTGCCAGCAGCAAAGACGGCAGGGCTGCTGGCTACACCTTC
many	TRBJ2-3	.	TRBV10-3	CAISEKSVGSSTDTQYF	TGTGCCATCAGTGAAAAGTCAGTCGGGTCTAGCACAGATACGCAGTATTTT
.	TRBJ1-4	.	TRBV9	CASSVGEDTTNEKLFF	TGTGCCAGCAGCGTAGGGGAGGATACAACTAATGAAAAACTGTTTTTT
many	TRBJ1-1	.	TRBV12-3/TRBV12-4	CASSLRRRNTEAFF	TGTGCCAGCAGTTTAAGGCGGAGGAACACTGAAGCTTTCTTT
.	TRBJ2-3	.	TRBV27	CASSPPRGVTQYF	TGTGCCAGCAGTCCCCCCCGCGGAGTTACGCAGTATTTT
.	TRBJ2-1	.	TRBV5-1	CASSLGAKYYNEQFF	TGCGCCAGCAGCTTGGGTGCGAAATACTACAATGAGCAGTTCTTC